These 14 T cell receptor beta chains share one sample of origin, sequenced in a study of cytomegalovirus exposure and HLA in healthy donors. It was with 60 Vbeta and 13 Jbeta primers that the PCR ran. Some clones are missing from TCRdb's copy, which holds only in-frame ones; the method was immunoSEQ multiplex PCR. The data show 95,000 to 150,000 clones, 50% to 75% seen once. The sample comprised PBMCs. All receptors come from a woman between 35 and 50 years old in good health and CMV-seropositive.

This clone occurred a few times. The gene calls are TRBV6-5 and TRBJ1-2; TRBD1 is a possible D gene (5 bases). V gave up 6 bases and J gave up 5 bases, with 7 bases separating them. The CDR3 loop spans 11 amino acids. CDR1 is MNHEY, CDR2 SVGAGI, per germline. CDR3 DNA: TGTGCCAGCAGCCAGGGTTATGGCTACACCTTC. Translated: CASSQGYGYTF.

The chain recombines TRBV5-1 with TRBJ2-5; D call uncertain. The CDR3 length is 14 residues. CDR1 and CDR2 from the germline V gene are SGHRS and YFSETQ. V dropped 4 bases and J dropped 5 bases, with 15 bases sitting between them. The CDR3, as DNA: TGCGCCAGCAGCGATGGGTCTACTACCGAGACCCAGTACTTC. Translated, it gives CASSDGSTTETQYF.

CDR3 protein: CASSQGGADTEAFF. The DNA of the CDR3 is TGCGCCAGCAGCCAAGGGGGGGCGGACACTGAAGCTTTCTTT. The chain is built from TRBV5-1 and TRBJ1-1, with D tentatively TRBD1 (6 bases). CDR1 and CDR2 from the germline V gene are SGHRS and YFSETQ. V lost 4 bases and J 3 bases, leaving 13 bases between the germline ends. This CDR3 spans 14 amino acids.

The chain is built from TRBV5-1 and TRBJ2-5, with 15 bases fitting TRBD2. The CDR3 consists of 16 residues. Germline assignment: CDR1 SGHRS and CDR2 YFSETQ. The V segment lost 3 bases and the J segment 5 bases; nucleotides outside the gene matches: 5. CDR3 residues: CASSSGLAGGRETQYF. Written as DNA, the CDR3 is TGCGCCAGCAGCTCTGGACTAGCGGGGGGGCGTGAGACCCAGTACTTC.

The chain is built from TRBV10-3 and TRBJ1-4; TRBD1 matches at 10 bases. The CDR3 covers 14 residues. J gave up 2 bases and V 6 bases, and 0 bases lay outside the gene matches. Germline V gives CDR1 ENHRY, CDR2 SYGVKD. CDR3 DNA sequence: TGTGCCATCAGGGGACAGGGGACTAATGAAAAACTGTTTTTT. This encodes CAIRGQGTNEKLFF.

V gene TRBV19 combines with J gene TRBJ2-5; 14 nucleotides align to TRBD2. Germline CDR1 is LNHDA and CDR2 is SQIVND (reference sequence). V was pared by 5 bases and J by 4 bases, with 3 bases of the junction left unmatched. The CDR3 contains 15 residues. CDR3 residues: CASSLGLAGVETQYF. CDR3 DNA sequence: TGTGCCAGTAGTTTGGGACTAGCGGGAGTAGAGACCCAGTACTTC.

The chain carries TRBV2 and TRBJ2-4; 15 bases map to TRBD2. Per the germline V gene, CDR1 is SNHLY and CDR2 is FYNNEI. V dropped 9 bases and J dropped 7; count of bases not matched to a gene: 10. This CDR3 contains 16 residues. The CDR3 reads CARGETGTSGRNIQYF. Written as DNA, the CDR3 is TGTGCCAGGGGCGAAACGGGGACTAGCGGGAGGAACATTCAGTACTTC.

The chain links TRBV7-6 to TRBJ2-5; a weak D match, TRBD2 (6 bases). Trimming stripped 5 bases from V and 4 bases from J, with 17 bases between. The V gene's germline CDR1 is SGHVS and CDR2 FNYEAQ. This CDR3 contains 15 residues. CDR3 bases: TGTGCCAGCAGCAGCTCGTCTTCGGGAGTAGAGACCCAGTACTTC. As protein: CASSSSSSGVETQYF.

V and J are TRBV7-2 and TRBJ2-5; 8 nucleotides line up with TRBD2. V lost 3 bases and J lost 4; bases outside the gene matches: 4. This CDR3 comprises 14 residues. Germline V lookup: CDR1 SGHTA, CDR2 FQGNSA. This CDR3 is CASSLGLEPETQYF. CDR3 DNA: TGTGCCAGCAGCTTGGGACTAGAGCCAGAGACCCAGTACTTC.

V gene TRBV16 combines with J gene TRBJ1-4, with TRBD1 as a possible D gene (5 bases). The germline V gene has CDR1 KGHSY and CDR2 FQNENV. This CDR3 has 14 residues. V was pared by 5 bases and J by 7 bases, with 14 bases between. Written as DNA, the CDR3 is TGTGCCAGCAGCTACGGGGAGGGGTTTGAAAAACTGTTTTTT. This sequence encodes CASSYGEGFEKLFF.

This clone was seen a handful of times. The rearrangement uses TRBV19 and TRBJ1-5; D is possibly TRBD1 (5 bases). Germline V gene data show CDR1 as LNHDA and CDR2 as SQIVND (reference sequence). This CDR3 is 13 amino acids long. The V end was cut by 10 bases, the J end by 7 bases, with 17 bases between. DNA for the CDR3: TGTGCCACCGATCAGGGTGGGGGGCAGCCCCAGCATTTT. This translates into CATDQGGGQPQHF. The full variable domain, with the rest looked up from reference TRBV19 and TRBJ1-5, is DGGITQSPKYLFRKEGQNVTLSCEQNLNHDAMYWYRQDPGQGLRLIYYSQIVNDFQKGDIAEGYSVSREKKESFPLTVTSAQKNPTAFYLCATDQGGGQPQHFGDGTRLSIL.

Only a few counts were recorded for this clone. The chain recombines TRBV6-5 with TRBJ2-7; D gene uncertain. Per germline, CDR1 MNHEY and CDR2 SVGAGI. The CDR3 is 14 amino acids. V dropped 5 bases and J dropped 1 base, with 12 bases sitting between them. In DNA form, the CDR3 reads TGTGCCAGCAGTCCGCGGCGTGGTTCCTACGAGCAGTACTTC. Translation gives CASSPRRGSYEQYF.

The chain recombines TRBV29-1 with TRBJ2-5; maybe TRBD2 (6 bases). Trimming took off 6 bases at V and 5 bases at J, with 16 bases between the two ends. Germline V CDR1 and CDR2: SQVTM, ANQGSEA. The CDR3 consists of 13 residues. CDR3 amino acids: CSVPSAGQETQYF. The CDR3 region has the DNA TGCAGCGTCCCCTCAGCGGGTCAGGAGACCCAGTACTTC.

The sample holds a few counts of this clone. This rearrangement joins TRBV19 to TRBJ2-1, with 7 bases lining up with TRBD1. This CDR3 comprises 14 residues. The V segment lost 3 bases and the J segment 3 bases; nucleotides outside the gene matches: 2. Germline CDR1 and CDR2: LNHDA and SQIVND (reference sequence). For the CDR3, the DNA is TGTGCCAGTAGTATCGGGACAGTCTACAATGAGCAGTTCTTC. This gives the protein CASSIGTVYNEQFF.